This is a list of T cell receptor beta chains from one sample in a study of identical twins. TCRdb re-called the 5' RACE reads with MiXCR, one entry per CDR3 protein. The sample records around 490,000 distinct CDR3 sequences, roughly an eighth being singletons. The same sample was also studied in work on yellow fever vaccine responses in identical twins.

The specimen sequenced was CD4+ T cells sorted from blood. These receptors were collected from a woman between 18 and 29 years old in good health. The CDR3 runs from the conserved cysteine through the conserved F or W. The order of the fields is D gene, clone size, J gene, V gene, CDR3 DNA, CDR3 protein. A D gene is named only where the DNA matches it firmly. Size tells how often a clone was seen (once, few, many) or the class of an expanded clone, and some rows leave it out.

D gene: TRBD2
clone size: .
J gene: TRBJ2-1
V gene: TRBV20-1
CDR3 DNA: TGCAGTGCTTGGCTAGCGGATGAGCAGTTCTTC
CDR3 protein: CSAWLADEQFF

D gene: .
clone size: .
J gene: TRBJ1-5
V gene: TRBV2
CDR3 DNA: TGTGCCAGCACAGGACAGTTAAGCAATCAGCCCCAGCATTTT
CDR3 protein: CASTGQLSNQPQHF

D gene: .
clone size: few
J gene: TRBJ2-1
V gene: TRBV7-6
CDR3 DNA: TGTGCCAGCAGCCCCTCCGGGACAAGTTCCTACAATGAGCAGTTCTTC
CDR3 protein: CASSPSGTSSYNEQFF

D gene: .
clone size: few
J gene: TRBJ2-3
V gene: TRBV20-1
CDR3 DNA: TGCAGTGTCTTCCCAGATACGCAGTATTTT
CDR3 protein: CSVFPDTQYF

D gene: .
clone size: few
J gene: TRBJ2-2
V gene: TRBV7-9
CDR3 DNA: TGTGCCAGCAGCTTTAGGACACCGGGAACCGGGGAGCTGTTTTTT
CDR3 protein: CASSFRTPGTGELFF

D gene: .
clone size: few
J gene: TRBJ2-3
V gene: TRBV29-1
CDR3 DNA: TGCAGCGTTAGCCAGGGTGCAGATACGCAGTATTTT
CDR3 protein: CSVSQGADTQYF

D gene: TRBD2
clone size: .
J gene: TRBJ2-7
V gene: TRBV11-2
CDR3 DNA: TGTGCCAGCAGCTTAGGGACCGGGGCTAGCGGAGACCCCTACGAGCAGTACTTC
CDR3 protein: CASSLGTGASGDPYEQYF

D gene: .
clone size: few
J gene: TRBJ1-2
V gene: TRBV20-1
CDR3 DNA: TGCAGTGCTCGACCGAGTAACTATGGCTACACCTTC
CDR3 protein: CSARPSNYGYTF

D gene: TRBD2
clone size: .
J gene: TRBJ2-1
V gene: TRBV12-3/TRBV12-4
CDR3 DNA: TGTACCATCTGTTTAGCGGGGTCGGTGTCTCCAGGGTTCAGTGAGCAGTTCTTC
CDR3 protein: CTICLAGSVSPGFSEQFF

D gene: .
clone size: .
J gene: TRBJ2-3
V gene: TRBV3-1
CDR3 DNA: TGTGCCAGCAGCCAAGTCGGGCCCGCACCTGTTGGCGATACGCAGTATTTT
CDR3 protein: CASSQVGPAPVGDTQYF

D gene: .
clone size: many
J gene: TRBJ2-3
V gene: TRBV29-1
CDR3 DNA: TGCAGCGTAACAAGTGACAGCGATAGCACAGATACGCAGTATTTT
CDR3 protein: CSVTSDSDSTDTQYF

D gene: TRBD1
clone size: .
J gene: TRBJ2-7
V gene: TRBV2
CDR3 DNA: TGTGCCAGCAACACCGGGACAGGGGTATACGAGCAGTACTTC
CDR3 protein: CASNTGTGVYEQYF

D gene: .
clone size: .
J gene: TRBJ2-2
V gene: TRBV24-1
CDR3 DNA: TGTGCCACCATGAAAGCTCGGGAGAAGGGGGACACCGGGGAGCTGTTTTTT
CDR3 protein: CATMKAREKGDTGELFF

D gene: .
clone size: .
J gene: TRBJ2-2
V gene: TRBV2
CDR3 DNA: TGTGCCAGCAGTGAGGTCCCGCAGGGACGAACCGGGGAGCTGTTTTTT
CDR3 protein: CASSEVPQGRTGELFF

D gene: .
clone size: many
J gene: TRBJ2-5
V gene: TRBV7-2
CDR3 DNA: TGTGCCAGCAGCTTAGGGGATATAGAGACCCAGTACTTC
CDR3 protein: CASSLGDIETQYF

D gene: .
clone size: few
J gene: TRBJ1-1
V gene: TRBV29-1
CDR3 DNA: TGCAGCGTTGTATCAGCTAACACTGAAGCTTTCTTT
CDR3 protein: CSVVSANTEAFF

D gene: .
clone size: few
J gene: TRBJ2-1
V gene: TRBV2
CDR3 DNA: TGTGCCAGCAGTGATCCGGGGACTCCTAAAAATGAGCAGTTCTTC
CDR3 protein: CASSDPGTPKNEQFF

D gene: TRBD2
clone size: .
J gene: TRBJ2-2
V gene: TRBV20-1
CDR3 DNA: TGCAGTGGCGGAGCGGGGGGGCTCGGCGGGGAGCTGTTTTTT
CDR3 protein: CSGGAGGLGGELFF

D gene: TRBD1
clone size: .
J gene: TRBJ1-6
V gene: TRBV19
CDR3 DNA: TGTGCCAGTAGTATTGGACAGGGGAAGGCACCCCTCCACTTT
CDR3 protein: CASSIGQGKAPLHF

D gene: TRBD1
clone size: few
J gene: TRBJ1-5
V gene: TRBV6-1
CDR3 DNA: TGTGCCAGCAGCGCCGACAGGGTTGGCCAGCCCCAGCATTTT
CDR3 protein: CASSADRVGQPQHF

D gene: .
clone size: .
J gene: TRBJ2-7
V gene: TRBV5-1
CDR3 DNA: TGCGCCAGCAGGTACGACAGGAGCTCCTACGAGCAGTACTTC
CDR3 protein: CASRYDRSSYEQYF

D gene: .
clone size: few
J gene: TRBJ2-7
V gene: TRBV25-1
CDR3 DNA: TGTGCCAGCAGTGGGGGACTCCCTCCCTACGAGCAGTACTTC
CDR3 protein: CASSGGLPPYEQYF

D gene: .
clone size: few
J gene: TRBJ2-1
V gene: TRBV10-2
CDR3 DNA: TGCGCCAGCAGTGCCCCCATTGGGTCCTACAATGAGCAGTTCTTC
CDR3 protein: CASSAPIGSYNEQFF

D gene: .
clone size: few
J gene: TRBJ1-1
V gene: TRBV6-1
CDR3 DNA: TGTGCCAGCATCCCACCCACAGGTCGGGGCACTGAAGCTTTCTTT
CDR3 protein: CASIPPTGRGTEAFF

D gene: TRBD1
clone size: many
J gene: TRBJ2-3
V gene: TRBV4-3
CDR3 DNA: TGCGCCAGCAGCCGAGACAGGGCTGCAGATACGCAGTATTTT
CDR3 protein: CASSRDRAADTQYF

D gene: .
clone size: few
J gene: TRBJ2-3
V gene: TRBV5-1
CDR3 DNA: TGCGCCAGCAGCTTGGGTCCGACTGGGGGGGCCGGGGATACGCAGTATTTT
CDR3 protein: CASSLGPTGGAGDTQYF

D gene: .
clone size: .
J gene: TRBJ2-3
V gene: TRBV6-1
CDR3 DNA: TGTGCCAGCAGGGTAGCAGCGGACACAGATACGCAGTATTTT
CDR3 protein: CASRVAADTDTQYF

D gene: TRBD2
clone size: few
J gene: TRBJ2-7
V gene: TRBV20-1
CDR3 DNA: TGCAGTGCCCTGGGACTAGACGAGCAGTACTTC
CDR3 protein: CSALGLDEQYF

D gene: TRBD1
clone size: .
J gene: TRBJ2-7
V gene: TRBV20-1
CDR3 DNA: TGCAGTGCTAGTATCCGGGACAGGGGCCTCGGCGAGCAGTACTTC
CDR3 protein: CSASIRDRGLGEQYF

D gene: TRBD2
clone size: .
J gene: TRBJ2-1
V gene: TRBV7-8
CDR3 DNA: TGTGCCAGCAGCTCCAACATAGCGGGATCCTACAATGAGCAGTTCTTC
CDR3 protein: CASSSNIAGSYNEQFF

D gene: .
clone size: .
J gene: TRBJ2-2
V gene: TRBV24-1
CDR3 DNA: TGTGCCACCAGTGCCAGACGAGGGGGCACCGGGGAGCTGTTTTTT
CDR3 protein: CATSARRGGTGELFF

D gene: .
clone size: .
J gene: TRBJ2-1
V gene: TRBV6-1
CDR3 DNA: TGTGCCAGCACTAGACGGGGGAACACTGAGCAGTTCTTC
CDR3 protein: CASTRRGNTEQFF

D gene: .
clone size: few
J gene: TRBJ1-5
V gene: TRBV6-5
CDR3 DNA: TGTGCCAGCAGTACTCGGGGGAGTCAGCCCCAGCATTTT
CDR3 protein: CASSTRGSQPQHF

D gene: .
clone size: few
J gene: TRBJ1-1
V gene: TRBV6-5
CDR3 DNA: TGTGCCAGCAGTTACGAATGGGGCGGTCCGAACACTGAAGCTTTCTTT
CDR3 protein: CASSYEWGGPNTEAFF

D gene: .
clone size: many
J gene: TRBJ2-5
V gene: TRBV3-1
CDR3 DNA: TGTGCCAGCAGCCAAGGCCAAGAGACCCAGTACTTC
CDR3 protein: CASSQGQETQYF

D gene: .
clone size: few
J gene: TRBJ2-3
V gene: TRBV10-3
CDR3 DNA: TGTGCCACCACCCCAGGGACGCGCCCCACAGATACGCAGTATTTT
CDR3 protein: CATTPGTRPTDTQYF

D gene: .
clone size: .
J gene: TRBJ2-1
V gene: TRBV11-2
CDR3 DNA: TGTGCCAGCAGCTTAGAGGGGCCCCTATACAATGAGCAGTTCTTC
CDR3 protein: CASSLEGPLYNEQFF

D gene: TRBD2
clone size: .
J gene: TRBJ2-3
V gene: TRBV5-1
CDR3 DNA: TGCGCCAGCAGCTCCCGACTAGCGGGAGGGCAAGATACGCAGTATTTT
CDR3 protein: CASSSRLAGGQDTQYF

D gene: .
clone size: .
J gene: TRBJ2-1
V gene: TRBV6-2/TRBV6-3
CDR3 DNA: TGTGCCAGCAGTCGCGATCCTTCGGGGTCCTACAATGAGCAGTTCTTC
CDR3 protein: CASSRDPSGSYNEQFF

D gene: TRBD2
clone size: .
J gene: TRBJ2-1
V gene: TRBV7-2
CDR3 DNA: TGTGCCAGCAGCAGATCGGGACTAGCGGGAGATTACAATGAGCAGTTCTTC
CDR3 protein: CASSRSGLAGDYNEQFF

D gene: TRBD1
clone size: few
J gene: TRBJ2-7
V gene: TRBV7-9
CDR3 DNA: TGTGCCAGCAGCTTAGAGACAGGGGCCGAGCAGTACTTC
CDR3 protein: CASSLETGAEQYF

D gene: .
clone size: few
J gene: TRBJ1-4
V gene: TRBV5-5
CDR3 DNA: TGTGCCAGCAGCTTGGTGTCAGGGGAAAAACTGTTTTTT
CDR3 protein: CASSLVSGEKLFF

D gene: .
clone size: many
J gene: TRBJ2-3
V gene: TRBV29-1
CDR3 DNA: TGCAGCGCGATGACCTATACGCAGTATTTT
CDR3 protein: CSAMTYTQYF

D gene: .
clone size: .
J gene: TRBJ2-7
V gene: TRBV3-1
CDR3 DNA: TGTGCCAGCAGCCAGCAATACGGCGGTCCCTACGAGCAGTACTTC
CDR3 protein: CASSQQYGGPYEQYF

D gene: TRBD2
clone size: few
J gene: TRBJ2-3
V gene: TRBV9
CDR3 DNA: TGTGCCAGCAGCCGGGGACTAGCGGGGGTGTTGCGCACAGATACGCAGTATTTT
CDR3 protein: CASSRGLAGVLRTDTQYF

D gene: TRBD1
clone size: .
J gene: TRBJ1-3
V gene: TRBV20-1
CDR3 DNA: TGCAGTGCTAGCTCGGGACAGGGTGCAAACACCATATATTTT
CDR3 protein: CSASSGQGANTIYF

D gene: TRBD2
clone size: .
J gene: TRBJ2-1
V gene: TRBV6-1
CDR3 DNA: TGTGCCAGCAACCCCCCAGCGGGGCTTCCCAATGAGCAGTTCTTC
CDR3 protein: CASNPPAGLPNEQFF

D gene: .
clone size: many
J gene: TRBJ2-7
V gene: TRBV12-3/TRBV12-4
CDR3 DNA: TGTGCCAGCAGTTTATGGGGGCGGTACGAGCAGTACTTC
CDR3 protein: CASSLWGRYEQYF

D gene: .
clone size: once
J gene: TRBJ1-1
V gene: TRBV2
CDR3 DNA: TGTGCCAGCAGTGCGGGGTTAGGAGCTGGGAACACTGAAGCTTTCTTT
CDR3 protein: CASSAGLGAGNTEAFF

D gene: .
clone size: .
J gene: TRBJ2-6
V gene: TRBV6-1
CDR3 DNA: TGTGCCAGTCGGGAAGGGCTCAGGAGCTCTGGGGCCAACGTCCTGACTTTC
CDR3 protein: CASREGLRSSGANVLTF

D gene: .
clone size: many
J gene: TRBJ2-7
V gene: TRBV5-1
CDR3 DNA: TGCGCCAGCAGCTTAAGACAGTCCTACGAGCAGTACTTC
CDR3 protein: CASSLRQSYEQYF

D gene: TRBD2
clone size: .
J gene: TRBJ2-1
V gene: TRBV4-3
CDR3 DNA: TGCGCCAGCAGCCAAGATGGGGGGCAACTAGCGGGGGAATCCTACAATGAGCAGTTCTTC
CDR3 protein: CASSQDGGQLAGESYNEQFF

D gene: .
clone size: .
J gene: TRBJ1-6
V gene: TRBV12-3/TRBV12-4
CDR3 DNA: TGTGCCAGCAGTTTAACAGAAAATAATTCACCCCTCCACTTT
CDR3 protein: CASSLTENNSPLHF

D gene: .
clone size: few
J gene: TRBJ2-4
V gene: TRBV21-1
CDR3 DNA: TGTGCCAGCAGCAAGGCAGCGGGAGGGCCGTGGTCCAAAAACATTCAGTACTTC
CDR3 protein: CASSKAAGGPWSKNIQYF